Sequencing of this TCR beta chain was carried out in a study of blood T cell repertoires in COVID-19 (dated by TCRdb to the early 2020s). Background for the entire study: Samples from collaborators originated in the United States, Italy and Spain and spanned both the acute and convalescent phases of COVID-19. The repertoires were released in a freely available public database intended as a resource for research on the immune response to SARS-CoV-2. Samples were obtained from the ongoing ImmuneRACE study (first 160 participants) and from 1,254 subjects provided by 6 global collaborators. The prospective study material was composed of cDNA or gDNA derived from T cells, B-cell-depleted T cells, or PBMCs. Deeply sampled blood TCRbeta repertoires from subjects exposed to, actively infected with, or recovered from COVID-19 were included in the dataset. Where available, HLA class I and class II types were obtained from metadata supplied by the sample provider rather than from assay-based typing. The sample metadata nearly always contained a de-identified subject ID, COVID-19 status, age in years and sex.

The full study reports these points: How much clinical and demographic metadata was included differed by source and by participant, and the metadata was provided uncurated.

The CDR3 measures 18 amino acids from cysteine to phenylalanine. CDR3 DNA only is kept here, 54 bases in frame from base 1. V ends up 0 bases short and J 7 bases short, with an unmatched junction base count of 15. For CDR1 and CDR2, the germline V gene lists SGHRS and YFSETQ. TCRbeta CDR3 regions were amplified from genomic DNA by means of the immunoSEQ Assay, a bias-controlled multiplex PCR. The published analysis was carried out like this. The number of nucleated cells in each sample was estimated from the amplification of reference gene primers within the assay. Sequence reads were collapsed and filtered to measure the absolute abundance of every unique TCRbeta CDR3 rearrangement. For each sample, productive Simpson clonality was calculated by taking the square root of Simpson's diversity index across productive rearrangements. TCRdb re-hosts the immuneACCESS table, in-frame sequences only. Its copies lack some clones; in the studies checked, an unresolved V gene accounts for under half of them, and the cause for the rest is not known. V and J calls and clone size are those listed in that table; D and trimming were worked out from the DNA. The sample yields some 490,000 clones; around 85% were counted once. The top ten hold roughly 3.1% of the sample.

Collaborating institutions collected whole blood in K2EDTA tubes following their own protocols. For TCRbeta analysis, collaborators shipped samples in one of three forms: frozen whole blood, isolated PBMCs, or DNA extracted from either of those sample types. As regards this clone: Its antigen remains undetermined. The record has no base qualities; no much larger clone is one base away.

The sequence was obtained from a human donor in a cohort sampled during active COVID-19. This chain is built from TRBV5-1 and TRBJ2-7; TRBD2 fits 11 bases in the junction. The sample taken for sequencing was peripheral blood. The sequenced DNA is TGCGCCAGCAGCTTGGAGGGTAGCGGGAGGGCCCAGAAGGATGAGCAGTACTTC. Translated, it reads CASSLEGSGRAQKDEQYF.